Listed here are 9 T cell receptor beta chains from one sample, sequenced in a study of T cells after yellow fever vaccination. Using its own MiXCR run on the 5' RACE reads, TCRdb lists one record per CDR3 protein. The sample records approximately 550,000 distinct CDR3 sequences, approximately 13% being singletons. Sequenced here: PBMCs, sampled on the day of the yellow fever booster vaccination. The receptors were gathered from a man aged 30-40 years who received the YFV17D yellow fever vaccine.

The genes are TRBV9 and TRBJ2-7; TRBD2 aligns across 7 bases. The CDR3 runs to 16 residues. J gave up 0 bases and V 0 bases, and 6 bases lay outside the gene matches. Germline V gives CDR1 SGDLS, CDR2 YYNGEE. DNA for the CDR3: TGTGCCAGCAGCGTAGGAAGTAGCGGGTTCTCCTACGAGCAGTACTTC. It codes for CASSVGSSGFSYEQYF.

This clonotype was counted many times. This chain links TRBV6-2 or TRBV6-3 with TRBJ2-5, with 11 bases fitting TRBD2. CDR3 length: 16 amino acids. Per germline, CDR1 MNHEY and CDR2 SVGEGT. V was clipped by 4 bases and J by 4 bases; unmatched bases: 8. The CDR3 DNA reads as TGTGCCAGCAGTTCTATAGCGGGAGGGCCGAGAGAGACCCAGTACTTC. This encodes CASSSIAGGPRETQYF.

This clonotype was detected only a few times. The rearrangement joins TRBV5-4 to TRBJ2-3; TRBD2 might be the D (6 bases). Per the germline V gene, CDR1 is SGHNT and CDR2 is YYREEE (reference sequence). The CDR3 spans 15 residues. Trimming cost V 4 bases and J 2 bases, with 14 bases left between them. CDR3 sequence: CASSRRDFITDTQYF. The CDR3 DNA reads TGTGCCAGCAGCCGCCGGGACTTTATCACAGATACGCAGTATTTT.

Of note for this clonotype: One end of the junction is discordant with germline, which a read error may explain. This CDR3 reads CTSSPSATGEQYF. Written as DNA, the CDR3 is TGTACCAGCTCACCATCCGCGACCGGGGAGCAGTACTTC. The rearrangement uses TRBV18 and TRBJ2-7; D is unresolved. Germline loops: CDR1 KGHSH, CDR2 LQKENI. CDR3 size: 13 residues.

The rearrangement links TRBV14 to TRBJ2-2, with D tentatively TRBD1 (6 bases). The CDR3 has 15 residues. The ends were cut back, 5 bases at V and 1 base at J, with 11 bases in the middle. Per the germline V gene, CDR1 is SGHDN and CDR2 is FVKESK. The CDR3 reads CASSSTGKNTGELFF. The CDR3 DNA reads as TGTGCCAGCAGCTCCACAGGGAAGAACACCGGGGAGCTGTTTTTT.

This clonotype was seen a handful of times. This sequence joins TRBV20-1 and TRBJ1-2; D is ambiguous. CDR1 is DFQATT, CDR2 SNEGSKA, per germline (reference sequence). The CDR3 is 12 residues long. Here the CDR3 DNA reads TGCAGCCCTGGGTTTTGGGTCGGTGGCTACACCTTC. Its translation: CSPGFWVGGYTF.

This clonotype was detected a few times. This chain connects TRBV27 to TRBJ2-7; the match to TRBD2 covers 11 bases. Trimming at V came to 6 bases and at J to 2 bases, leaving 3 bases not matched to a gene. Looked up from germline, CDR1 is MNHEY and CDR2 is SMNVEV (reference sequence). This CDR3 has 14 amino acids. CDR3 sequence: CASRVAGGPYEQYF. In DNA, the CDR3 is TGTGCCAGCAGGGTAGCGGGAGGGCCCTACGAGCAGTACTTC.

The gene calls are TRBV19 and TRBJ1-4, with no clear D. The germline V and J ends were trimmed by 6 bases and 6 bases, with 17 bases remaining between them. Germline V gene lookup returns CDR1 LNHDA and CDR2 SQIVND (reference sequence). This CDR3 is 15 amino acids long. CDR3 sequence reads: CASSPSGGWDEKLFF. The CDR3, as DNA: TGTGCCAGTAGCCCTTCAGGCGGATGGGATGAAAAACTGTTTTTT.

V is TRBV7-9 and J is TRBJ2-4; 7 bases are a match to TRBD2. Looked up from germline, CDR1 is SEHNR and CDR2 is FQNEAQ (reference sequence). After removal of 5 bases from V and 1 base from J, the junction contained 8 bases not matched to a gene. The CDR3 has 16 residues. The DNA for the CDR3 is TGTGCCAGCAGCGCTAGCGGAGCGGAGGCCAAAAACATTCAGTACTTC. Translated: CASSASGAEAKNIQYF. Full variable domain (outside the CDR3, taken from reference TRBV7-9 and TRBJ2-4): DTGVSQNPRHKITKRGQNVTFRCDPISEHNRLYWYRQTLGQGPEFLTYFQNEAQLEKSRLLSDRFSAERPKGSFSTLEIQRTEQGDSAMYLCASSASGAEAKNIQYFGAGTRLSVL.